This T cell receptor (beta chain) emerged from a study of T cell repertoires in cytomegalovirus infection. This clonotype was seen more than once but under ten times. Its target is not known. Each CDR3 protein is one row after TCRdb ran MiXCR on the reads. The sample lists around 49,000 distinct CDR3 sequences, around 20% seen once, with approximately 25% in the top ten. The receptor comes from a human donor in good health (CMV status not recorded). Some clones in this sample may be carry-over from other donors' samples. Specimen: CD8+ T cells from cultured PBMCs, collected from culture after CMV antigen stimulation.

CDR3 DNA: TGTGCCAGCAGCTTAGGGGCGGGGGGTGGCAATCAGCCCCAGCATTTT. Protein: CASSLGAGGGNQPQHF. J is TRBJ1-5 and V is TRBV7-6; D possibly corresponds to TRBD1 (5 bases). Germline-derived CDR1 and CDR2 are SGHVS and FNYEAQ. The CDR3 length is 16 residues. Trimming pared 1 base from V and 2 bases from J, leaving 12 bases between. The variable domain in full, with the rest retrieved from reference TRBV7-6 and TRBJ1-5, is GAGVSQSPRYKVTKRGQDVALRCDPISGHVSLYWYRQALGQGPEFLTYFNYEAQQDKSGLPNDRFSAERPEGSISTLTIQRTEQRDSAMYRCASSLGAGGGNQPQHFGDGTRLSIL.